This T cell receptor beta chain was obtained from a study of blood T cells in healthy people across ages (dated by TCRdb to between 2014 and 2017). Concerning the study at large: In model experiments, roughly one uniquely barcoded TCR beta cDNA molecule per two T cells was captured by template switching. To avoid experimental bias, donors of different ages were distributed randomly across sequencing lanes. Using the same blood draw, the study looked at two additional independent replicas of 1 million unique cDNA reads for two donors, one aged 18 to 30 and the other aged 80 or older. The donors were split into four age groups: young (average 16 years), middle-aged (39), aged (62) and long-lived (approximately 80). To track age-related changes in TCR beta repertoire diversity, the study relied on deep sequencing normalized with unique cDNA molecular identifiers.

The 39 donors, aged about 6 to 90 years, were systemically healthy Caucasian individuals from Russia. Around 10 milliliters of peripheral blood were drawn from each donor into EDTA-treated Vacutainer tubes. PBMCs were isolated by Ficoll-Paque density-gradient centrifugation, with at least 6 million obtained per sample. Total RNA was extracted from PBMCs with Trizol reagent, with at least 5 micrograms obtained per sample. For every donor, an aliquot of PBMCs went through flow cytometry to measure the percentages of naive CD45RAhigh/CD27high T cells. The library was generated by 5' RACE. TCRdb records Illumina HiSeq 2500 as the sequencer. A second PCR of about 7 to 12 cycles was performed with a sample-barcoded 5' primer and a J-beta primer mix. Each TCR beta cDNA molecule received a unique molecular identifier from a template-switch 5' adaptor carrying 12 random nucleotides. At least 2.5 million CDR3-containing paired-end reads were obtained from each sample. The Mint cDNA synthesis kit, primed by a TRBC-specific oligonucleotide, was used to synthesize first-strand cDNA from all RNA. All cDNA was treated with uracil-DNA glycosylase and then went through a first 18-cycle PCR with the universal primers M1SS and BC2_uni_R. The study's own analysis went as follows. Each sample was normalized by randomly selecting 1 million high-quality reads, each carrying a distinct molecular identifier. Reads sharing molecular identifiers were discarded rather than binned into consensus sequences. CDR3 identification, clonotype clustering and error correction used MiTCR with a Q25 quality threshold and the strictest error-elimination algorithm. Lower-bound total TCR beta diversity was estimated with a nonparametric unseen species model using Euler transformation. Using fastp at Q25 and MiXCR, TCRdb reprocessed the public reads and kept productive beta chains. Rows merge per CDR3 protein into single entries with the most common DNA and genes. The V and J calls come from TCRdb's annotation, not from the publication. For this sample there are hundreds of thousands of distinct CDR3 sequences; under 70% appear just once. Roughly 34% of the sample lies in the top ten.

Study-level results and caveats: Bulk unsorted PBMC profiling prevented conclusive comparison of naive and antigen-experienced compartments. Compared with the aged group, the long-lived group had more naive CD4+ T cells, fewer expanded clones and increased TCR diversity, suggesting age selection. Observed TCR beta diversity per million T cells fell roughly linearly with age, and a significant reduction was already apparent by age around 40. Donor CMV infection status was unknown, potentially confounding age-related changes in expanded clonotypes. A strong correlation was found between observed TCR beta diversity and the percentage of naive T cells measured by flow cytometry. Total diversity estimates from one million sequenced T cells were considered lower bounds and underestimates.

In the germline V gene (reference sequence), CDR1 corresponds to MNHNY and CDR2 to SVGAGI. V is reduced by 3 bases and J by 5 bases, leaving a spacing of 8 bases between them. The CDR3 covers 13 residues, taking in both the cysteine and the phenylalanine. Just the 39-base CDR3 DNA is kept, in frame starting at base 1. Worth noting for this clonotype: This clone's antigen is unknown. Base qualities were left out, and no much larger clone turns up one base away.

The sequence derives from a man aged 60 to 75 in good health. Here the chain combines TRBV6-6 and TRBJ1-5; the D gene cannot be resolved reliably. The source material was blood. CDR3 loop: CASSYREDQPQHF. The nucleotide sequence reads TGTGCCAGCAGTTATAGGGAGGATCAGCCCCAGCATTTT.